The 9 T cell receptor beta chains below come from one sample, sequenced in a study of blood T cell dynamics during melanoma immunotherapy. Generated by immunoSEQ multiplex PCR, the TCRdb table keeps only in-frame clones and is missing some. The sample includes more than 10,000 clones, approximately 84% seen only once; the top ten take around 9.5%. Time point indicated: pre-treatment baseline. Sample: blood, taken from a patient treated with checkpoint blockade. The receptors derive from a human donor with melanoma.

The rearrangement joins TRBV5-1 to TRBJ2-7; no clear D. V lost 0 bases to trimming and J lost 0 bases, with 4 bases between them. Germline loops: CDR1 SGHRS, CDR2 YFSETQ. This CDR3 is built from 13 residues. CDR3 sequence: CASSLGSSYEQYF. CDR3 coding DNA: TGCGCCAGCAGCTTGGGAAGCTCCTACGAGCAGTACTTC.

The V gene is TRBV5-1, the J gene TRBJ2-3, with TRBD1 matching over 8 bases. The CDR3 runs to 15 residues. The junction had 7 bases not matched to a gene; V was cut back by 4 bases and J by 3 bases. In germline, CDR1 is SGHRS, CDR2 YFSETQ. Here the CDR3 DNA reads TGCGCCAGCAGCAGCCGGGACAGGTTAACAGATACGCAGTATTTT. Translation gives CASSSRDRLTDTQYF.

The J gene is TRBJ2-5, the V gene TRBV7-2; 9 nucleotides align to TRBD1. Per the germline V gene, CDR1 is SGHTA and CDR2 is FQGNSA. The CDR3 is 17 residues long. With 5 bases clipped from V and 1 base from J, the junction kept 11 bases outside the gene matches. This chain's CDR3 is CASSKPGTGLFQETQYF. CDR3 nucleotide sequence: TGTGCCAGCAGCAAACCCGGGACAGGGTTATTCCAAGAGACCCAGTACTTC.

The CDR3 sequence: CASSLGQGAGGYTF. The CDR3 DNA follows: TGCGCCAGCAGCTTGGGCCAGGGCGCCGGGGGCTACACCTTC. This rearrangement joins TRBV5-1 to TRBJ1-2; D might be TRBD1 (5 bases). V gave up 0 bases and J gave up 8 bases, with 14 bases separating them. The CDR3 extends over 14 amino acids. Germline CDR1 is SGHRS and CDR2 is YFSETQ.

The genes are TRBV5-4 and TRBJ2-2; TRBD1 matches at 8 bases. Germline assignment: CDR1 SGHNT and CDR2 YYREEE (reference sequence). V was pared by 4 bases and J by 0 bases, with 5 bases of the junction left unmatched. The CDR3 length is 16 residues. The CDR3 DNA is TGTGCCAGCAGCCGGGGACAGGCCGCGAACACCGGGGAGCTGTTTTTT. Protein product: CASSRGQAANTGELFF.

The chain links TRBV25-1 to TRBJ2-4; a weak D match, TRBD1 (5 bases). The CDR3 is made up of 14 amino acids. V was trimmed by 1 base and J by 4 bases, leaving 8 bases between them. Looked up from germline, CDR1 is MGHDK and CDR2 is SYGVNS. The CDR3 coding sequence is TGTGCCAGCAGTGAATCAGGGCTTAAAAACATTCAGTACTTC. Amino acid sequence: CASSESGLKNIQYF.

The genes are TRBV7-3 and TRBJ2-7, with 11 bases lining up with TRBD2. CDR3 length equals 13 residues. The germline gives CDR1 SGHTA, CDR2 FQGTGA. The ends lost 5 bases at V and 6 bases at J; junction bases unmatched: 3. CDR3 residues: CASSATSGSEQYF. The CDR3 nucleotides are TGTGCCAGCAGCGCCACTAGCGGGAGCGAGCAGTACTTC. The whole variable domain, filled in from reference TRBV7-3 and TRBJ2-7, reads GAGVSQTPSNKVTEKGKYVELRCDPISGHTALYWYRQSLGQGPEFLIYFQGTGAADDSGLPNDRFFAVRPEGSVSTLKIQRTERGDSAVYLCASSATSGSEQYFGPGTRLTVT.

V usage is TRBV7-9 and J usage is TRBJ2-7; tentative D call: TRBD2 (7 bases). Germline V gene lookup returns CDR1 SEHNR and CDR2 FQNEAQ (reference sequence). The CDR3 runs 13 residues. V was cut by 10 bases and J by 2 bases, with 15 bases left in between. The CDR3 DNA follows: TGTGCCACGGGGAGGGGGTCCCCCTACGAGCAGTACTTC. Amino acids: CATGRGSPYEQYF.

The chain has TRBV5-1 and TRBJ2-6; 8 bases line up with TRBD2. Per germline, CDR1 SGHRS and CDR2 YFSETQ. The CDR3 totals 18 residues. V was clipped by 3 bases and J by 2 bases; unmatched bases: 10. The CDR3 reads CASSSFSGTSAGANVLTF. CDR3 coding DNA: TGCGCCAGCAGCTCATTTAGCGGGACAAGTGCTGGGGCCAACGTCCTGACTTTC.